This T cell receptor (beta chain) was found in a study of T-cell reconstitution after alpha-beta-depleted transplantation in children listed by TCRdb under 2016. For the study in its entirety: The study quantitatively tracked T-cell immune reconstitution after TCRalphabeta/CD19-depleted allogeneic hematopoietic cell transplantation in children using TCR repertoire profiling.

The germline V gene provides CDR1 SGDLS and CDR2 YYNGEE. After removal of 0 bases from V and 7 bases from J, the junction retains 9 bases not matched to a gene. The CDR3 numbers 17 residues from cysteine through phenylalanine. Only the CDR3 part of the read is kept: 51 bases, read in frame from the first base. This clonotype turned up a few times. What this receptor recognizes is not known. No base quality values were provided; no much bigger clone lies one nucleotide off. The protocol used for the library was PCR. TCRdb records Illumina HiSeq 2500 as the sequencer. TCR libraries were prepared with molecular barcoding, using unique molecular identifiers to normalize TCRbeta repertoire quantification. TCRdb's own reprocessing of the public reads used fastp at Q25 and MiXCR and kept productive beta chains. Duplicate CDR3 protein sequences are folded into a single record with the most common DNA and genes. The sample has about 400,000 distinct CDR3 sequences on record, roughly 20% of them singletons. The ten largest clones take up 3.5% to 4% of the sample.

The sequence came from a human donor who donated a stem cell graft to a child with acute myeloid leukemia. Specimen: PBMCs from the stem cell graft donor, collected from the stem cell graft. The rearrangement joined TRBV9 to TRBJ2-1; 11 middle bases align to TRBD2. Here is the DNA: TGTGCCAGCAGCGTAGGAACTAGCGGGAGAGTTAGGAATGAGCAGTTCTTC. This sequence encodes CASSVGTSGRVRNEQFF.